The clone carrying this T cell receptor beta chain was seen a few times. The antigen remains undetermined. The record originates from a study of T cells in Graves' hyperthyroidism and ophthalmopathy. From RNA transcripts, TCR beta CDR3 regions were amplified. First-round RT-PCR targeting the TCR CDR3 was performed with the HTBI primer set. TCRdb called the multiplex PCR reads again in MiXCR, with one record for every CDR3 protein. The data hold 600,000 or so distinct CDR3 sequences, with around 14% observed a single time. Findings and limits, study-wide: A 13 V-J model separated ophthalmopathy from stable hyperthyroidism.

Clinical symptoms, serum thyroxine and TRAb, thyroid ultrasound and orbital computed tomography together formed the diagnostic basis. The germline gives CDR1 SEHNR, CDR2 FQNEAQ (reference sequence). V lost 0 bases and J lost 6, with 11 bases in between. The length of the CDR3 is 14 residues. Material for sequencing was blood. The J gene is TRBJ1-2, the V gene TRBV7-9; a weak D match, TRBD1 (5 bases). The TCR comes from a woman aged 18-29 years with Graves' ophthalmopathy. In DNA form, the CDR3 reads TGTGCCAGCAGCTTAGCCCAGGGTTCCCATGGCTACACCTTC. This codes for CASSLAQGSHGYTF.